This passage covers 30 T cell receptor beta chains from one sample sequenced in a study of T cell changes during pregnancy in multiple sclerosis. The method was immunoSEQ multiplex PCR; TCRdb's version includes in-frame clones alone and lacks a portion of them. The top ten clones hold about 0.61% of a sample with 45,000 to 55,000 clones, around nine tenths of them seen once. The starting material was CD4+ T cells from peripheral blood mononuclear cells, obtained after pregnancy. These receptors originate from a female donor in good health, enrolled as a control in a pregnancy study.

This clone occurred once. The CDR3 region has the DNA TGTGCCAGCAGCTTCCGGTCGGTCCGGGCAGATACGCAGTATTTT. Translating gives CASSFRSVRADTQYF. V and J are TRBV7-8 and TRBJ2-3; D unresolved. This CDR3 comprises 15 residues. V dropped 3 bases and J dropped 4 bases, with 14 bases sitting between them. Germline V CDR1 and CDR2: SGHVS, FQNEAQ.

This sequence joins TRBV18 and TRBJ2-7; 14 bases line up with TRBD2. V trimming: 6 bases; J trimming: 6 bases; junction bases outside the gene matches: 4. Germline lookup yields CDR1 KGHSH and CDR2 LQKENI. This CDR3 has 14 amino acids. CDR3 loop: CASSGTSGSREQYF. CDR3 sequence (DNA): TGTGCCAGCTCGGGGACTAGCGGGAGTCGCGAGCAGTACTTC.

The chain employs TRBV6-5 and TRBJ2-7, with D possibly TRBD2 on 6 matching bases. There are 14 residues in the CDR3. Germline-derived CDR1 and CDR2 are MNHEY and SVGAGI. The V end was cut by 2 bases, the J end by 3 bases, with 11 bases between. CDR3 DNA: TGTGCCAGCAGTTACGGCGGGATAGGCTACGAGCAGTACTTC. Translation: CASSYGGIGYEQYF.

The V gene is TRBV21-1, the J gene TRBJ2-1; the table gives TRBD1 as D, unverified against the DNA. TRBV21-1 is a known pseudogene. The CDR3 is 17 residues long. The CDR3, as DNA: TGTGCCAGCAGCAAGGTGACAGGGGGATTGGCTTACAATGAGCAGTTCTTC. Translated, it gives CASSKVTGGLAYNEQFF.

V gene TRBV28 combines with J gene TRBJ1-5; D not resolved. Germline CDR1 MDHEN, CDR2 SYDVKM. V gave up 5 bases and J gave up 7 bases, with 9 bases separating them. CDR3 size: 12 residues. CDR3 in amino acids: CASSLQAQPQHF. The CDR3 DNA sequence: TGTGCCAGCAGTCTCCAGGCGCAGCCCCAGCATTTT.

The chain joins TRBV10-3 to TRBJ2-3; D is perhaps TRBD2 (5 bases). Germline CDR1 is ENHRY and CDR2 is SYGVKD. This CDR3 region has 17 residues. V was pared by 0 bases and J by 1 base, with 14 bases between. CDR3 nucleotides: TGTGCCATCAGTGAGTCTGTCCCGAGAGGGCGCACAGATACGCAGTATTTT. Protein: CAISESVPRGRTDTQYF.

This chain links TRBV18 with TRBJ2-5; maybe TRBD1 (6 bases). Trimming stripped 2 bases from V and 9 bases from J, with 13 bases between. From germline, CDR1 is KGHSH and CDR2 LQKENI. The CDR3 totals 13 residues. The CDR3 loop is CASSPSDRSAQYF. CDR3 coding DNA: TGTGCCAGCTCACCATCGGACAGAAGCGCCCAGTACTTC. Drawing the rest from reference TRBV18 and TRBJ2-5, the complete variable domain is NAGVMQNPRHLVRRRGQEARLRCSPMKGHSHVYWYRQLPEEGLKFMVYLQKENIIDESGMPKERFSAEFPKEGPSILRIQQVVRGDSAAYFCASSPSDRSAQYFGPGTRLLVL.

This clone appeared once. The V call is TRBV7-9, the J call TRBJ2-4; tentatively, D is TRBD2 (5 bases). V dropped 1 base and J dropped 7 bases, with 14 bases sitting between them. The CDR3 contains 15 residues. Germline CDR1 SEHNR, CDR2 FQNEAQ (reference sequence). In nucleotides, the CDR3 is TGTGCCAGCAGCTTAGTAGGCCCCGGGGTGAACATTCAGTACTTC. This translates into CASSLVGPGVNIQYF.

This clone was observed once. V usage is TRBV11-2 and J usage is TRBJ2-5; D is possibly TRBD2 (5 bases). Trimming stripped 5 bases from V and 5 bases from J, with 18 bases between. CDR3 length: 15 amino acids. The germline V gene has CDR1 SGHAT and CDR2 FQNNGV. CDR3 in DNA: TGTGCCAGCAGCGGACGGGGTTCAACCTCGGAGACCCAGTACTTC. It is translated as CASSGRGSTSETQYF.

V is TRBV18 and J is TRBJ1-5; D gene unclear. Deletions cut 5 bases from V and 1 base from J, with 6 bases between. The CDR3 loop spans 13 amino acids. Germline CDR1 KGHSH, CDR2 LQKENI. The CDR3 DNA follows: TGTGCCAGCTCATCAGGAAGCAATCAGCCCCAGCATTTT. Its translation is CASSSGSNQPQHF.

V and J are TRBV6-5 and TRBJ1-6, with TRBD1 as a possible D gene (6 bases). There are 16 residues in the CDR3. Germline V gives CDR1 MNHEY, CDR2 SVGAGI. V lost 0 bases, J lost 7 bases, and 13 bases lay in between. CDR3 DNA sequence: TGTGCCAGCAGTTACTCCATGAGTCAGGGGAATTCACCCCTCCACTTT. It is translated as CASSYSMSQGNSPLHF.

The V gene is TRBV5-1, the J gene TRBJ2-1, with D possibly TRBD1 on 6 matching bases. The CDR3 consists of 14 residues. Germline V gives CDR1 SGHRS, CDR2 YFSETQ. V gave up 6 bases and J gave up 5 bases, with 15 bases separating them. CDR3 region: CASTLPDRHNEQFF. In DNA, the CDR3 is TGCGCCAGCACTCTACCAGACAGGCACAATGAGCAGTTCTTC.

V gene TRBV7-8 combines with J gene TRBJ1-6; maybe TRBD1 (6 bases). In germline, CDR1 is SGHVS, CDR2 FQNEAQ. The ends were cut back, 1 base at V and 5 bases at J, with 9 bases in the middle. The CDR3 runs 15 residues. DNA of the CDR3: TGTGCCAGCAGCTTAGGAGGGGGAAATAATTCACCCCTCCACTTT. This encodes CASSLGGGNNSPLHF.

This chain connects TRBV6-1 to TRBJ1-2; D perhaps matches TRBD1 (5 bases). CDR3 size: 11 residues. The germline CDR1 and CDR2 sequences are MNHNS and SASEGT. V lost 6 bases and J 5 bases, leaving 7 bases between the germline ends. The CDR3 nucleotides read TGTGCCAGCAGACAGGAGTATGGCTACACCTTC. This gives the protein CASRQEYGYTF.

DNA of the CDR3: TGTGCCAGCAGTTACCGGTACACAGATACGCAGTATTTT. Translated, it gives CASSYRYTDTQYF. The V call is TRBV6-5, the J call TRBJ2-3; no definite D call. V was trimmed by 2 bases and J by 2 bases, leaving 5 bases between them. The CDR3 extends over 13 amino acids. CDR1 MNHEY and CDR2 SVGAGI come from the germline V gene.

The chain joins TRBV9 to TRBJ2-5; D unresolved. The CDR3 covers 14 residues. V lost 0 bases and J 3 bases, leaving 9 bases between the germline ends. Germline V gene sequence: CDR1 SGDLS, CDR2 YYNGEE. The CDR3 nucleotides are TGTGCCAGCAGCGTAGCTACCGCTAAAGAGACCCAGTACTTC. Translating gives CASSVATAKETQYF.

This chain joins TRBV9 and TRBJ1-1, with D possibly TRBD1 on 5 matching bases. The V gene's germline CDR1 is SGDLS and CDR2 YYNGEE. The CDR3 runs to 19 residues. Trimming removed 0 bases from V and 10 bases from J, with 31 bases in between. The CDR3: CASSVEPGQGGTGNAGAFF. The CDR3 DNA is TGTGCCAGCAGCGTAGAACCCGGCCAGGGCGGCACGGGTAACGCCGGAGCTTTCTTT.

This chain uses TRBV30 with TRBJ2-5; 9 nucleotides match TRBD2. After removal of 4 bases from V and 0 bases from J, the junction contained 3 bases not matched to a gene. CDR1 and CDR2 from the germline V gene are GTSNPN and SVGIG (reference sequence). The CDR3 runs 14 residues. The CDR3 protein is CAWTSGNHQETQYF. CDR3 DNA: TGTGCCTGGACTAGCGGGAACCACCAAGAGACCCAGTACTTC.

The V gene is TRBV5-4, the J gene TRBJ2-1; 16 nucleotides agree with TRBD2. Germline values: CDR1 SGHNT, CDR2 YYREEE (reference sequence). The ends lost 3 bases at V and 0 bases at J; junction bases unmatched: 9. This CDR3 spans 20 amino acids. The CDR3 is CASSYPGLAGGPSSYNEQFF. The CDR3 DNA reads TGTGCCAGCAGCTACCCGGGACTAGCGGGAGGGCCGAGCTCCTACAATGAGCAGTTCTTC.

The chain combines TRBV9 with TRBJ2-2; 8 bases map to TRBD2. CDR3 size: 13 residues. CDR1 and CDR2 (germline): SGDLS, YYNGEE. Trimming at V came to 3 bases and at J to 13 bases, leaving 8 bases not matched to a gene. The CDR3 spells CASSARGGLGLFF. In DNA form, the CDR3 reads TGTGCCAGCAGCGCTCGGGGGGGGTTAGGGCTGTTTTTT.

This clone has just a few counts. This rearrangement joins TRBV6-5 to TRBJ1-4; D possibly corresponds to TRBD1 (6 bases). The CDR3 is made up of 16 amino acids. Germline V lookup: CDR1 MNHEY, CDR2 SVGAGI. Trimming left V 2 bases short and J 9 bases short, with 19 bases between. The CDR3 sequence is CASSYGLSRQVKKLFF. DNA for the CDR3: TGTGCCAGCAGTTACGGATTATCCCGACAGGTGAAAAAACTGTTTTTT.

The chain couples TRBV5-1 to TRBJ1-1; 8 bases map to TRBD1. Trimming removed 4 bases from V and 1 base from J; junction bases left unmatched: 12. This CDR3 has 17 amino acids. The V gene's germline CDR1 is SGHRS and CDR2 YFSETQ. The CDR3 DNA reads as TGCGCCAGCAGCCGCGATCCGGACAGGGTTAAGAACACTGAAGCTTTCTTT. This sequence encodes CASSRDPDRVKNTEAFF.

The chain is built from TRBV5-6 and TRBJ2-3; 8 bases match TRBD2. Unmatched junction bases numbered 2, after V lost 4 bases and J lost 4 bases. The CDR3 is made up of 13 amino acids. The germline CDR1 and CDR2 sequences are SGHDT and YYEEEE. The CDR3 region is CASSREGADTQYF. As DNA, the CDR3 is TGTGCCAGCAGCCGGGAGGGGGCAGATACGCAGTATTTT.

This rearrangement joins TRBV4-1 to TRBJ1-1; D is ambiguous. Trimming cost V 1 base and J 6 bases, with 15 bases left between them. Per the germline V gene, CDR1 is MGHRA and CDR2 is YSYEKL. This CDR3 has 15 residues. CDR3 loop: CASSQVGSGISEAFF. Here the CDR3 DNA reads TGCGCCAGCAGCCAAGTCGGGTCCGGGATCTCTGAAGCTTTCTTT.

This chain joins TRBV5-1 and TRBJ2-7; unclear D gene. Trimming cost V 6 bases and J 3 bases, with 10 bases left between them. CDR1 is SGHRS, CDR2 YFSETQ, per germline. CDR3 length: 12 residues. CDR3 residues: CASTLTGYEQYF. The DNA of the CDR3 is TGCGCCAGCACACTCACTGGCTACGAGCAGTACTTC.

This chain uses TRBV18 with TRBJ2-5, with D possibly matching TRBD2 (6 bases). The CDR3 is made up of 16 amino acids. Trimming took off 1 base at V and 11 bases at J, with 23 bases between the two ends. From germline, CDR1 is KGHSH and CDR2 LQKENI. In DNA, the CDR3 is TGTGCCAGCTCACCACGGACGGGACCCACATTGGGGAGGCAGTACTTC. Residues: CASSPRTGPTLGRQYF.

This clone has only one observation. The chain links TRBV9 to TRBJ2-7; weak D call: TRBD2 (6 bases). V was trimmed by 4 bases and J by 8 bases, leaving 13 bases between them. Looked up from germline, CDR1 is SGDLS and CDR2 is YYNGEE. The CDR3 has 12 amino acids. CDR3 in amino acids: CASSPDREKQYF. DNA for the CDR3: TGTGCCAGCAGCCCGGACCGGGAGAAGCAGTACTTC.

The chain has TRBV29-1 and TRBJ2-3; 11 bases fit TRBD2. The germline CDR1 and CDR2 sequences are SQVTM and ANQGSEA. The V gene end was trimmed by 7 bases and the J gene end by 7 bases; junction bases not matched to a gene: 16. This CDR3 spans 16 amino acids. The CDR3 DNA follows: TGCAGCGCCCCCCTTACTAGCGGGGGACAAAGACATACGCAGTATTTT. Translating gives CSAPLTSGGQRHTQYF.

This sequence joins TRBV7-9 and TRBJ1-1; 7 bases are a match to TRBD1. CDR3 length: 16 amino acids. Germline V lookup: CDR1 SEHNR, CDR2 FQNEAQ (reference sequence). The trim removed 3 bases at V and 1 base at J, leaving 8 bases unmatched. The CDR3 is CASSLLRGAPNTEAFF. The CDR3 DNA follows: TGTGCCAGCAGCTTGCTCAGGGGGGCCCCGAACACTGAAGCTTTCTTT.

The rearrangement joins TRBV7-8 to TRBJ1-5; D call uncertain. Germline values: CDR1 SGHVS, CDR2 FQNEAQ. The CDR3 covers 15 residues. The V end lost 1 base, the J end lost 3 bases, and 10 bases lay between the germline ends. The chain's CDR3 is CASSLVTGYNQPQHF. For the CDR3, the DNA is TGTGCCAGCAGCTTAGTAACCGGTTACAATCAGCCCCAGCATTTT. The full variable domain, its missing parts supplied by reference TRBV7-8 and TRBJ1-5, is GAGVSQSPRYKVAKRGQDVALRCDPISGHVSLFWYQQALGQGPEFLTYFQNEAQLDKSGLPSDRFFAERPEGSVSTLKIQRTQQEDSAVYLCASSLVTGYNQPQHFGDGTRLSIL.